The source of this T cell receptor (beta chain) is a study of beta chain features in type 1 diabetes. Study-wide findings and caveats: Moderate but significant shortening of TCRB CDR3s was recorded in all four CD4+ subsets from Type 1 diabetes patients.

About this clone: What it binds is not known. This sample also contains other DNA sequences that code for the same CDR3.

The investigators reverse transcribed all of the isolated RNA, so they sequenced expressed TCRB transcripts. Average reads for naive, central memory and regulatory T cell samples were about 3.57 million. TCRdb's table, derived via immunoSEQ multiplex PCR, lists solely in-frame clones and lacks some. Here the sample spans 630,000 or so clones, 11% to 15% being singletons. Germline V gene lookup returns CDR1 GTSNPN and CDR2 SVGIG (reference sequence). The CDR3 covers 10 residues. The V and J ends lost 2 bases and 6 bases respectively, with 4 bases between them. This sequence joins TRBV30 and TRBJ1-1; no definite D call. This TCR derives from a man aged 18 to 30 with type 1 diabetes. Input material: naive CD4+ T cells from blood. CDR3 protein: CAWSRAEAFF. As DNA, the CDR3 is TGTGCCTGGAGTAGAGCTGAAGCTTTCTTT.